This T cell receptor (beta chain) was profiled in a study of identical twins' blood T cells. A previously described protocol, modified, built RNA-based TCR cDNA libraries. Sample barcodes were added at both library ends during cDNA synthesis. TCRdb re-derived calls from the 5' RACE reads in MiXCR, one entry per CDR3 protein. Of 350,000 to 400,000 distinct CDR3 sequences in the sample, 28% were seen once. Points from the study as a whole: Shared CDR3 clonotype counts between two donors mainly tracked the product of their cloneset sizes, twins included.

A word on this clonotype: Its antigen is undetermined.

Three pairs of healthy female monozygous twins were the donors. Sequenced material: PBMCs. The origin of this receptor is a woman between 18 and 49 years old in good health.

CDR3 sequence: CASSLGTVHYGYTF. The CDR3 DNA reads TGTGCCAGCAGCTTGGGGACAGTCCACTATGGCTACACCTTC. The V gene is TRBV5-6, the J gene TRBJ1-2; D possibly corresponds to TRBD1 (6 bases). Per germline, CDR1 SGHDT and CDR2 YYEEEE. The CDR3 extends over 14 amino acids. Trimming removed 0 bases at V and 3 bases at J, with 9 bases between. The whole variable domain, filled in from reference TRBV5-6 and TRBJ1-2, reads DAGVTQSPTHLIKTRGQQVTLRCSPKSGHDTVSWYQQALGQGPQFIFQYYEEEERQRGNFPDRFSGHQFPNYSSELNVNALLLGDSALYLCASSLGTVHYGYTFGSGTRLTVV.